A selection of T cell receptor beta chains follows, all from one sample in a study of blood T cell repertoires in COVID-19. Assay: immunoSEQ multiplex PCR; the TCRdb copy retains only in-frame clones and omits some. This table has a few hundred thousand clones, roughly 89% appearing once. Sequencing was carried out using PBMCs or T cells enriched from blood (not recorded which). The receptors originated from a woman aged 40-49 years who had recovered from COVID-19. Each CDR3 is given with its conserved first and last residue. A D gene is named only where the DNA matches it firmly. Size is omitted from some rows. Given values are once, few, many or a class for expanded clones.

CASSHRYEQYF	TGTGCCAGCAGCCACAGGTACGAGCAGTACTTC	NA	TRBJ2-7	NA	TRBV3-1/TRBV3-2
CASGDSGVDTQYF	TGTGCTAGTGGTGACTCCGGGGTGGATACGCAGTATTTT	NA	TRBJ2-3	NA	TRBV12-5
CAWSVGLAGALRTDTQYF	TGTGCCTGGAGTGTGGGTCTAGCGGGAGCCCTGCGCACAGATACGCAGTATTTT	NA	TRBJ2-3	TRBD2	TRBV30
CASSYGQGVRGYTF	TGTGCCAGCAGCTACGGACAGGGGGTACGTGGCTACACCTTC	NA	TRBJ1-2	TRBD1	TRBV5-7
CASSGTYQNTEAFF	TGTGCCAGCAGTGGGACATATCAGAACACTGAAGCTTTCTTT	NA	TRBJ1-1	NA	TRBV27
CASSEMGGRQGYGYTF	TGTGCCAGCAGTGAAATGGGGGGTCGGCAGGGCTATGGCTACACCTTC	NA	TRBJ1-2	NA	TRBV2
CASSATGEGEKLFF	TGTGCCAGCAGCGCTACTGGGGAGGGTGAAAAACTGTTTTTT	NA	TRBJ1-4	NA	TRBV6-5
CASSLAGLIQETQYF	TGTGCCAGCAGCTTAGCAGGACTAATCCAAGAGACCCAGTACTTC	NA	TRBJ2-5	NA	TRBV7-2
CASSLTDQETQYF	TGTGCCAGCAGTTTGACAGACCAAGAGACCCAGTACTTC	NA	TRBJ2-5	NA	TRBV12-3/TRBV12-4
CASSPLLQGEGYTF	TGTGCCAGCAGTCCCCTACTACAGGGCGAGGGCTACACCTTC	few	TRBJ1-2	NA	TRBV28
CASSQSGGDTIYF	TGTGCCAGCAGCCAATCAGGCGGGGACACCATATATTTT	NA	TRBJ1-3	NA	TRBV3-1/TRBV3-2
CASSEEDILLYF	TGTGCCAGCAGTGAAGAGGACATCCTTCTATATTTT	NA	TRBJ1-3	NA	TRBV6-1
CATHPGASTDTQYF	TGTGCCACCCACCCTGGAGCTAGCACAGATACGCAGTATTTT	NA	TRBJ2-3	NA	TRBV19
CASSLRSGASTDTQYF	TGTGCCAGCAGCTTAAGAAGCGGTGCTAGCACAGATACGCAGTATTTT	NA	TRBJ2-3	NA	TRBV11-2
CASSFDLSSYNEQFF	TGTGCCAGCAGCTTCGACTTGAGCTCCTACAATGAGCAGTTCTTC	once	TRBJ2-1	NA	TRBV28
CASSPDRGSLYGYTF	TGTGCCAGTAGTCCAGACAGGGGGTCCCTCTATGGCTACACCTTC	NA	TRBJ1-2	TRBD1	TRBV19
CASSFTSGGYNEQFF	TGTGCCAGCAGCTTCACTAGCGGGGGCTACAATGAGCAGTTCTTC	once	TRBJ2-1	TRBD2	TRBV5-4
CASRAIFSGVAGELFF	TGTGCCAGCAGGGCGATATTCTCAGGGGTCGCCGGGGAGCTGTTTTTT	NA	TRBJ2-2	NA	TRBV27